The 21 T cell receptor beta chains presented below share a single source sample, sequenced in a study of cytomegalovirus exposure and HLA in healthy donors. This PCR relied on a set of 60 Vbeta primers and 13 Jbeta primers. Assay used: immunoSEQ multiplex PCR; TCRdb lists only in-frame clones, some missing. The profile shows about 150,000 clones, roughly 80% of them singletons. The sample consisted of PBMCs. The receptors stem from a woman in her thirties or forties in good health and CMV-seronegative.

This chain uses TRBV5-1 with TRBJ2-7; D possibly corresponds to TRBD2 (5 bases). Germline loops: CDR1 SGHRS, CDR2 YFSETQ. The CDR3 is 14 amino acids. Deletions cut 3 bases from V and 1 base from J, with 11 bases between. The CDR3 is CASSSDSPSYEQYF. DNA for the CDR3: TGCGCCAGCAGCTCGGACTCGCCATCCTACGAGCAGTACTTC.

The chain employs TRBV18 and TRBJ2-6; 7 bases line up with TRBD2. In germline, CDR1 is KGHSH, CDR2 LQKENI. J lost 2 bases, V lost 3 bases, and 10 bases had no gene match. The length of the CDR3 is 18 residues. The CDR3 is CASSPRGGARAGANVLTF. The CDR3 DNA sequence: TGTGCCAGCTCACCCCGGGGAGGGGCAAGGGCTGGGGCCAACGTCCTGACTTTC.

CDR3 in amino acids: CASNLGLAGPTDTQYF. CDR3 nucleotide sequence: TGTGCCAGCAACCTGGGACTAGCGGGACCCACAGATACGCAGTATTTT. The chain combines TRBV13 with TRBJ2-3; TRBD2 matches at 13 bases. Germline lookup yields CDR1 PRHDT and CDR2 FYEKMQ (reference sequence). CDR3 length: 16 amino acids. J gave up 2 bases and V 7 bases, and 6 bases lay outside the gene matches.

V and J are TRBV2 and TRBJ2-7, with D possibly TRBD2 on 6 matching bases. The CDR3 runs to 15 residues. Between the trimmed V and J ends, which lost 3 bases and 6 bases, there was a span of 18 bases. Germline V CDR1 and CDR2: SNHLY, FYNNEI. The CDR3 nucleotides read TGTGCCAGCAGTGAGCAGCGGGCCATTCGAGGCGAGCAGTACTTC. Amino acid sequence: CASSEQRAIRGEQYF.

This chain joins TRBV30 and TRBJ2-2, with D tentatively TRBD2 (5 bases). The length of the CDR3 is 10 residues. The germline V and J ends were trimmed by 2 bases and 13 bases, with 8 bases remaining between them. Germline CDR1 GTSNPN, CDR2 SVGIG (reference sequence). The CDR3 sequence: CAWSSGRLFF. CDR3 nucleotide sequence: TGTGCCTGGAGTTCTGGGAGGCTGTTTTTT. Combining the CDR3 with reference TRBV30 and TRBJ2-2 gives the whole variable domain SQTIHQWPATLVQPVGSPLSLECTVEGTSNPNLYWYRQAAGRGLQLLFYSVGIGQISSEVPQNLSASRPQDRQFILSSKKLLLSDSGFYLCAWSSGRLFFGEGSRLTVL.

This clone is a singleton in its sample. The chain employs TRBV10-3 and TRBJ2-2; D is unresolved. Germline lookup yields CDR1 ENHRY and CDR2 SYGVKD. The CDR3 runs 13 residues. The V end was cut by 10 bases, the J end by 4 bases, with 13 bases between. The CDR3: CATNSGTTGELFF. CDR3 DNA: TGTGCCACCAACAGTGGTACCACCGGGGAGCTGTTTTTT.

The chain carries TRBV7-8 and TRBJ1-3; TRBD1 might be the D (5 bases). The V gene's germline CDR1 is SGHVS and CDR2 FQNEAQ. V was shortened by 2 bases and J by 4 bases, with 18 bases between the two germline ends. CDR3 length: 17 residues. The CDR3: CASSLSLVGGTGNTIYF. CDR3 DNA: TGTGCCAGCAGCTTAAGCCTGGTCGGGGGAACCGGAAACACCATATATTTT.

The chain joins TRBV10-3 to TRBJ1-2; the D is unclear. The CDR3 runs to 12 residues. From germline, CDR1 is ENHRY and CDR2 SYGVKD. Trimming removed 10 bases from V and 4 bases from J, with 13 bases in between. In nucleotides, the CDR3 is TGTGCCACCAATTCGCGGGGCTATGGCTACACCTTC. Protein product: CATNSRGYGYTF.

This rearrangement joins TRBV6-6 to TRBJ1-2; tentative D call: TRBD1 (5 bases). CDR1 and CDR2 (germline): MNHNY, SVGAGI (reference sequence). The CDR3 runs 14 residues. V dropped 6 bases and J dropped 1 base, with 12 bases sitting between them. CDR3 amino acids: CASRRLDSNYGYTF. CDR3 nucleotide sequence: TGTGCCAGCAGGCGGCTAGACAGTAACTATGGCTACACCTTC.

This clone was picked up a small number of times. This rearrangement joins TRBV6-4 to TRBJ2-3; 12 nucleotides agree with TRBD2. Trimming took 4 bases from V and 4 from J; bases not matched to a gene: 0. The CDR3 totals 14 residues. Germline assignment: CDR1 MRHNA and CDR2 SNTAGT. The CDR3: CASSASGGADTQYF. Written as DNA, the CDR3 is TGTGCCAGCAGTGCTAGCGGGGGGGCAGATACGCAGTATTTT.

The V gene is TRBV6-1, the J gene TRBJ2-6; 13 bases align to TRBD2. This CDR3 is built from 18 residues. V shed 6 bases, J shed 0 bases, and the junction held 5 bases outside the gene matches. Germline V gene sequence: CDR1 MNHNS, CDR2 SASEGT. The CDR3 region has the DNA TGTGCCAGCAGCGAAACTAGCGGGGGGGCCTCTGGGGCCAACGTCCTGACTTTC. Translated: CASSETSGGASGANVLTF.

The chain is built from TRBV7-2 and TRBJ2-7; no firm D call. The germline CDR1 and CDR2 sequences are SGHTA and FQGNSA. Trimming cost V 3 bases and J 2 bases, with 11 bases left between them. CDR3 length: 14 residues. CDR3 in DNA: TGTGCCAGCAGCTTTTTGGCTGCACCCTACGAGCAGTACTTC. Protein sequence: CASSFLAAPYEQYF.

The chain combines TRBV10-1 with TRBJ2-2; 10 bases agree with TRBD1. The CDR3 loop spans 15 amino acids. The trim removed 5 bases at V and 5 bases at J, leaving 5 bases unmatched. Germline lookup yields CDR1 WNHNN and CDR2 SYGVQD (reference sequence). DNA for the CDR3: TGCGCCAGCAGTCCGGACAGGGGGATTACCGGGGAGCTGTTTTTT. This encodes CASSPDRGITGELFF.

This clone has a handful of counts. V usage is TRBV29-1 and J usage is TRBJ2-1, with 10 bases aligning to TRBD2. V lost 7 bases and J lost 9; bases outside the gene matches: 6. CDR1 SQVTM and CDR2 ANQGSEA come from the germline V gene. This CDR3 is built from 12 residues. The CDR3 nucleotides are TGCAGCGATAGCCTAGCGGGAGTTGAGCAGTTCTTC. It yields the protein CSDSLAGVEQFF.

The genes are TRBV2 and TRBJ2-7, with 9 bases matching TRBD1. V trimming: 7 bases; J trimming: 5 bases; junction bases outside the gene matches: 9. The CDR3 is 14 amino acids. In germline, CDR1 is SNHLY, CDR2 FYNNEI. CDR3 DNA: TGTGCCAGCACCCGAGGACAGGGGATACACGAGCAGTACTTC. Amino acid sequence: CASTRGQGIHEQYF.

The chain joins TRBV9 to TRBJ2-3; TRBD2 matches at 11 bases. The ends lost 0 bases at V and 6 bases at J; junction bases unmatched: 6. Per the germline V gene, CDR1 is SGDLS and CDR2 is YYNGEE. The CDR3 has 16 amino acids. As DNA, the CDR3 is TGTGCCAGCAGCGTAGTTAGCGGGAGGGCCGGGGATACGCAGTATTTT. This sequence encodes CASSVVSGRAGDTQYF.

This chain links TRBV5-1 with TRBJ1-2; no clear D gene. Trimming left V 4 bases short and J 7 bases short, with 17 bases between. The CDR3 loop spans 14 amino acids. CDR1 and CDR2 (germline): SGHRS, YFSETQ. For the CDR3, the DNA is TGCGCCAGCAGCGGGGAGGACGCCCTGAGTGGCTACACCTTC. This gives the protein CASSGEDALSGYTF.

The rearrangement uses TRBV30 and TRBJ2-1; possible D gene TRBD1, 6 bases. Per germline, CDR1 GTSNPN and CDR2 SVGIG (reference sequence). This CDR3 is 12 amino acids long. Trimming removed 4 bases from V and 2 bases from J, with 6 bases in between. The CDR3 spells CAWNRAYNEQFF. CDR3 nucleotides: TGTGCCTGGAACAGGGCCTACAATGAGCAGTTCTTC.

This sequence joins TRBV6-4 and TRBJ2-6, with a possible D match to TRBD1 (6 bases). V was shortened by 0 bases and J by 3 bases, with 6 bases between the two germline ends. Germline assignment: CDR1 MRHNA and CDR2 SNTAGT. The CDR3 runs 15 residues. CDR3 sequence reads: CASSDSGHGANVLTF. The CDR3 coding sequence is TGTGCCAGCAGTGACTCGGGACATGGGGCCAACGTCCTGACTTTC.

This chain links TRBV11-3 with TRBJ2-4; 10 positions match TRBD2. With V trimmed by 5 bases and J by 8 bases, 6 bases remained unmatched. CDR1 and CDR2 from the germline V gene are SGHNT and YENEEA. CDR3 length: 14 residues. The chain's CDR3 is CASSVSGRMHIQYF. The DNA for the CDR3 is TGTGCCAGCAGCGTTAGCGGGAGGATGCACATTCAGTACTTC.

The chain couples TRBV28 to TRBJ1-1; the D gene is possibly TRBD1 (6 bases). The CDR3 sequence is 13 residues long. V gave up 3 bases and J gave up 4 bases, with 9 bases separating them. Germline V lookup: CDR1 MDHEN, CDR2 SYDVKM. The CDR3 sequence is CASSFPGVTEAFF. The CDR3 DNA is TGTGCCAGCAGTTTTCCAGGGGTCACTGAAGCTTTCTTT.